This record concerns one T cell receptor beta chain sequence. As yet, its antigen is unknown. The data belong to a study of T-cell reconstitution after alpha-beta-depleted transplantation in children. General observations from the study: There were some patients whose high TCRbeta diversity at day 60 came from surviving recipient T cells and thymic progenitors. Fresh T-cell production supplied most of the T-cell counts and diversity seen one year after transplant. It was reported that alpha-beta T cells came from several hundred expanded graft clones (about two months after transplant).

Preparation of the TCRbeta library involved a method that used unique molecular identifiers. TCRdb used MiXCR to reprocess the PCR reads, holding one entry per CDR3 protein. The sample holds tens of thousands of distinct CDR3 sequences, 15% seen once. Germline V gene sequence: CDR1 KGHDR, CDR2 SFDVKD. CDR3 length: 15 amino acids. V lost 4 bases to trimming and J lost 2 bases; unmatched junction nucleotides: 5. Sequencing was performed on PBMCs, mostly from graft donor cells, taken 180 days after TCRalphabeta/CD19-depleted stem cell transplant. This TCR came from a male patient under 10 years old who had a stem cell transplant for acute lymphoblastic leukemia, so the T cells may come from the graft donor. The chain combines TRBV24-1 with TRBJ2-5, with 8 bases that match TRBD1. CDR3 residues: CATSDPRGRQETQYF. Here the CDR3 DNA reads TGTGCCACCAGTGACCCCAGGGGGCGTCAAGAGACCCAGTACTTC.